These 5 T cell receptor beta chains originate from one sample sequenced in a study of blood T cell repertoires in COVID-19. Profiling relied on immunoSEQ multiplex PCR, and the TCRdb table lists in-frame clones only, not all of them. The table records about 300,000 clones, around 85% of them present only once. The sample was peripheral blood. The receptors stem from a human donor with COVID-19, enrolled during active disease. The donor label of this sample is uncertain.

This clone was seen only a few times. The CDR3 DNA sequence: TGTGCCAGCAGTGAACTAGCGGGAGGCGCACAAGAGACCCAGTACTTC. Translating it yields CASSELAGGAQETQYF. The chain couples TRBV6-1 to TRBJ2-5, with 11 positions matching TRBD2. Germline assignment: CDR1 MNHNS and CDR2 SASEGT. This CDR3 is built from 16 residues. V was pared by 2 bases and J by 2 bases, with 4 bases of the junction left unmatched.

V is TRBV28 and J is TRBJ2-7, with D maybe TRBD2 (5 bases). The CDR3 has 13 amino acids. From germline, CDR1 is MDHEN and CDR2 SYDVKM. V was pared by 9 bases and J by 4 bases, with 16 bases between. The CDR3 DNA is TGTGCCAGTTCTGTCGAGGGCCCGTACGAGCAGTACTTC. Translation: CASSVEGPYEQYF.

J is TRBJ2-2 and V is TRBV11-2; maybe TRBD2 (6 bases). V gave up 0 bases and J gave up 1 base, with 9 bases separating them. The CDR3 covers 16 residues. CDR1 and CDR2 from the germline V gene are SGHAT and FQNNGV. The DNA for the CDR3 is TGTGCCAGCAGCTTAGAGGAGGGGTGGAACACCGGGGAGCTGTTTTTT. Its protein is CASSLEEGWNTGELFF. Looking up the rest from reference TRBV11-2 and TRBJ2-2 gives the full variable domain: EAGVAQSPRYKIIEKRQSVAFWCNPISGHATLYWYQQILGQGPKLLIQFQNNGVVDDSQLPKDRFSAERLKGVDSTLKIQPAKLEDSAVYLCASSLEEGWNTGELFFGEGSRLTVL.

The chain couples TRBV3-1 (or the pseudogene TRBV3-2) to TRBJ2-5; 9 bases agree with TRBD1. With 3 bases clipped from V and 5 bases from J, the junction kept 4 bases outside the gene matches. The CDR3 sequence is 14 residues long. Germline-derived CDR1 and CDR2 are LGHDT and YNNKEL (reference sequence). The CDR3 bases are TGTGCCAGCAGCCATGGACAGGGGTACGAGACCCAGTACTTC. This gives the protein CASSHGQGYETQYF.

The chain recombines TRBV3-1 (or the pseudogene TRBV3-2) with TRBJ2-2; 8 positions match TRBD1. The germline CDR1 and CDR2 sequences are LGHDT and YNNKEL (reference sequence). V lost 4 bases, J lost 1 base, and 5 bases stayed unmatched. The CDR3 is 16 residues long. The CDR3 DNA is TGTGCCAGCAGCCCGCCGGGGACAGGGAACACCGGGGAGCTGTTTTTT. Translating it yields CASSPPGTGNTGELFF.